This T cell receptor (beta chain) was sequenced for a study of low-dose radiotherapy and immunotherapy resistance in tumors. Study summary: Oral aspirin at 300 mg was taken daily by patients for four cycles, beginning on cycle 1 day 1.

Alpha- and beta-chain coverage of first-strand cDNA came from TRAV- and TRBV-specific primers. TCR amplification involved around 22 PCR cycles with a constant-region primer and V-primer adapter. The authors amplified isolated mRNA by in vitro transcription. Via MiXCR, TCRdb re-called the reads, giving one row per CDR3 protein. The sample includes 35,000 to 45,000 distinct CDR3 sequences, around 25% of them seen just once. The CDR3 length is 17 residues. Time point given: after trial treatment. The treatment here: LDRT plus nivolumab, ipilimumab, low-dose cyclophosphamide and aspirin (RACIN trial). Donors, who were enrolled in a single-arm phase I dose-escalation trial, received nivolumab, ipilimumab, aspirin, low-dose cyclophosphamide and low-dose radiotherapy. Regarding this clonotype: Given a far larger clone just one base away, this is likely a sequencing read error.

The rearrangement uses TRBV3-2 and TRBJ2-3; no check of the table's D call, TRBD1, against the DNA was made. TRBV3-2 constitutes a pseudogene. Material: PBMCs, obtained after low-dose radiotherapy plus immunotherapy. The receptor's source is a male donor with prostate cancer. This CDR3 is CASSQDFRGMGTVTQYF. The DNA for the CDR3 is TGTGCCAGCAGCCAAGATTTCAGGGGGATGGGCACAGTTACGCAGTATTTT.